These T cell receptor beta chains were read from a single sample in a study of blood T cell repertoires in COVID-19. Here immunoSEQ multiplex PCR was the method, and the copy in TCRdb shows in-frame clones only, minus some. The sample holds around 150,000 clones, under 90% seen once. What was sequenced was peripheral blood. Receptor source: a woman aged 80 or over in a cohort sampled during active or convalescent COVID-19. The CDR3 runs from the conserved cysteine through the conserved F or W. A D gene is named only where the DNA matches it firmly. Clone size is stated in some rows and not others, as once, few, many or a class when expanded.

clone size: once; D gene: -; J gene: TRBJ2-3; V gene: TRBV4-2; CDR3 DNA: TGTGCCAGCAGCGTACAGGACACAGATACGCAGTATTTT; CDR3 protein: CASSVQDTDTQYF
clone size: -; D gene: TRBD2; J gene: TRBJ2-1; V gene: TRBV5-4; CDR3 DNA: TGTGCCAGCAGCCAAGCGACTAGCGGGTTTAACAATGAGCAGTTCTTC; CDR3 protein: CASSQATSGFNNEQFF
clone size: -; D gene: -; J gene: TRBJ2-3; V gene: TRBV7-7; CDR3 DNA: TGTGCTAGCAGCTACGTCCGGGGGGATACGCAGTATTTT; CDR3 protein: CASSYVRGDTQYF
clone size: -; D gene: TRBD2; J gene: TRBJ2-1; V gene: TRBV7-2; CDR3 DNA: TGTGCCAGCAGCTTGTACACGGGGGGGCCCCATGAGCAGTTCTTC; CDR3 protein: CASSLYTGGPHEQFF
clone size: once; D gene: -; J gene: TRBJ2-3; V gene: TRBV11-2; CDR3 DNA: TGTGCCAGCAGCTTAGGGGGGCTCGATACGCAGTATTTT; CDR3 protein: CASSLGGLDTQYF
clone size: few; D gene: -; J gene: TRBJ1-1; V gene: TRBV18; CDR3 DNA: TGTGCCAGCGCTGCATCCAGGAACACTGAAGCTTTCTTT; CDR3 protein: CASAASRNTEAFF
clone size: once; D gene: -; J gene: TRBJ1-1; V gene: TRBV25-1; CDR3 DNA: TGTGCCAGCAGTGTAGGCAGGGACATCGGGGGGCCTGAAGCTTTCTTT; CDR3 protein: CASSVGRDIGGPEAFF
clone size: -; D gene: -; J gene: TRBJ2-3; V gene: TRBV7-8; CDR3 DNA: TGTGCCAGCAGCTTAGTGGTACTCTCAGATACGCAGTATTTT; CDR3 protein: CASSLVVLSDTQYF
clone size: -; D gene: -; J gene: TRBJ2-1; V gene: TRBV19; CDR3 DNA: TGTGCCAGTATGGTAACAGACCACAATGAGCAGTTCTTC; CDR3 protein: CASMVTDHNEQFF
clone size: -; D gene: TRBD1; J gene: TRBJ2-7; V gene: TRBV27; CDR3 DNA: TGTGCCAGCAGTTTATCTCCGGGACAGTCCCTCTTCGAGCAGTACTTC; CDR3 protein: CASSLSPGQSLFEQYF
clone size: -; D gene: -; J gene: TRBJ2-5; V gene: TRBV5-6; CDR3 DNA: TGTGCCAGCAGCTTTGAGGGGGGGTTAGAGACCCAGTACTTC; CDR3 protein: CASSFEGGLETQYF
clone size: -; D gene: TRBD2; J gene: TRBJ2-7; V gene: TRBV3-1/TRBV3-2; CDR3 DNA: TGTGCCAGCAGTCCGGGGGGGGGCGGCGGGGCGGTCGAGCAGTACTTC; CDR3 protein: CASSPGGGGGAVEQYF
clone size: few; D gene: -; J gene: TRBJ1-2; V gene: TRBV19; CDR3 DNA: TGTGCCAGTAGTCCACAGAACGGCTATGGCTACACCTTC; CDR3 protein: CASSPQNGYGYTF
clone size: -; D gene: TRBD1; J gene: TRBJ2-7; V gene: TRBV7-9; CDR3 DNA: TGTGCCATGGACAGGGGGGGTGACGAGCAGTACTTC; CDR3 protein: CAMDRGGDEQYF
clone size: once; D gene: -; J gene: TRBJ2-5; V gene: TRBV28; CDR3 DNA: TGTGCCAGCAGTTTACCCAGGGGTGAGGAGACCCAGTACTTC; CDR3 protein: CASSLPRGEETQYF
clone size: -; D gene: -; J gene: TRBJ2-2; V gene: TRBV18; CDR3 DNA: TGTGCCAGCTCAACTCCTTCGAGACAGGTCACCGGGGAGCTGTTTTTT; CDR3 protein: CASSTPSRQVTGELFF
clone size: once; D gene: -; J gene: TRBJ1-2; V gene: TRBV23-1; CDR3 DNA: TGCGCCAGCGGTCTAACTAACTATGGCTACACCTTC; CDR3 protein: CASGLTNYGYTF
clone size: -; D gene: TRBD1; J gene: TRBJ1-6; V gene: TRBV5-3; CDR3 DNA: TGTGCCAGAAGCCATCGACAGGGGAGGTTCTATAATTCACCCCTCCACTTT; CDR3 protein: CARSHRQGRFYNSPLHF
clone size: -; D gene: -; J gene: TRBJ1-5; V gene: TRBV5-1; CDR3 DNA: TGCGCCAGCAGCTTAACCGCTAGGGAGGGCAATCAGCCCCAGCATTTT; CDR3 protein: CASSLTAREGNQPQHF
clone size: few; D gene: TRBD2; J gene: TRBJ2-3; V gene: TRBV4-1; CDR3 DNA: TGCGCCAGCAGCCAAGGGGGGGCTAGCGGGGGCACAGATACGCAGTATTTT; CDR3 protein: CASSQGGASGGTDTQYF
clone size: -; D gene: TRBD2; J gene: TRBJ2-2; V gene: TRBV7-8; CDR3 DNA: TGTGCCAGCAGCTCTCGGCGGCTAGCGGGGGGGAGAAACACCGGGGAGCTGTTTTTT; CDR3 protein: CASSSRRLAGGRNTGELFF
clone size: -; D gene: TRBD1; J gene: TRBJ2-1; V gene: TRBV7-3; CDR3 DNA: TGTGCCAGCAGCTTATTGGGGACAGGTCACAATGAGCAGTTCTTC; CDR3 protein: CASSLLGTGHNEQFF
clone size: many; D gene: TRBD2; J gene: TRBJ2-1; V gene: TRBV2; CDR3 DNA: TGTGCCAGCAGGTACCAGCGGGGGGCCCATGGTGAGCAGTTCTTC; CDR3 protein: CASRYQRGAHGEQFF
clone size: -; D gene: -; J gene: TRBJ1-4; V gene: TRBV7-9; CDR3 DNA: TGTGCCAGCAGCTCCCCTGGGGGGGACCCGGCTAATGAAAAACTGTTTTTT; CDR3 protein: CASSSPGGDPANEKLFF
clone size: -; D gene: TRBD1; J gene: TRBJ1-5; V gene: TRBV7-2; CDR3 DNA: TGTGCCAGCAGCGGATGGACAGGGATCAATCAGCCCCAGCATTTT; CDR3 protein: CASSGWTGINQPQHF
clone size: -; D gene: -; J gene: TRBJ2-3; V gene: TRBV14; CDR3 DNA: TGTGCCAGCAGCCAAGGGCGGTTAGATACGCAGTATTTT; CDR3 protein: CASSQGRLDTQYF
clone size: once; D gene: -; J gene: TRBJ2-1; V gene: TRBV24-1; CDR3 DNA: TGTGCCACCAGTGACCGGACACTGGTTGGCTCCTACAATGAGCAGTTCTTC; CDR3 protein: CATSDRTLVGSYNEQFF
clone size: -; D gene: -; J gene: TRBJ2-7; V gene: TRBV7-8; CDR3 DNA: TGTGCCAGCAGGGGCAGAGGGATGGAGCAGTACTTC; CDR3 protein: CASRGRGMEQYF
clone size: -; D gene: -; J gene: TRBJ1-4; V gene: TRBV7-8; CDR3 DNA: TGTGCCAGCAGCCAGGGGTTCGGTGAAAAACTGTTTTTT; CDR3 protein: CASSQGFGEKLFF
clone size: -; D gene: -; J gene: TRBJ1-4; V gene: TRBV6-2/TRBV6-3; CDR3 DNA: TGTGCCAGCAGTTACGGAGGGACTAATGAAAAACTGTTTTTT; CDR3 protein: CASSYGGTNEKLFF
clone size: -; D gene: -; J gene: TRBJ2-2; V gene: TRBV7-9; CDR3 DNA: TGTGCCAGCAGCTTCGCCCGAGGGAACACCGGGGAGCTGTTTTTT; CDR3 protein: CASSFARGNTGELFF
clone size: -; D gene: -; J gene: TRBJ1-1; V gene: TRBV10-2; CDR3 DNA: TGCGCCAGCAGCGAAACCACTGCCACTGAAGCTTTCTTT; CDR3 protein: CASSETTATEAFF
clone size: once; D gene: -; J gene: TRBJ1-2; V gene: TRBV9; CDR3 DNA: TGTGCCAGCAGCGTAGACAGGGACTATGGCTACACCTTC; CDR3 protein: CASSVDRDYGYTF
clone size: -; D gene: TRBD1; J gene: TRBJ1-1; V gene: TRBV12-3/TRBV12-4; CDR3 DNA: TGTGCCAGCAGCCGAGACAGGGTTGCTGAAGCTTTCTTT; CDR3 protein: CASSRDRVAEAFF
clone size: -; D gene: -; J gene: TRBJ1-6; V gene: TRBV6-5; CDR3 DNA: TGTGCCAGCAGTTGGTCACGGGAATCCTATAATTCACCCCTCCACTTT; CDR3 protein: CASSWSRESYNSPLHF
clone size: -; D gene: TRBD1; J gene: TRBJ1-3; V gene: TRBV2; CDR3 DNA: TGTGCCAGCAGTGGCGGACAGGTACTCGGAAACACCATATATTTT; CDR3 protein: CASSGGQVLGNTIYF
clone size: -; D gene: TRBD1; J gene: TRBJ1-1; V gene: TRBV19; CDR3 DNA: TGTGCCAGTACCCCGACAGACAGGGGATACACTGAAGCTTTCTTT; CDR3 protein: CASTPTDRGYTEAFF
clone size: once; D gene: -; J gene: TRBJ1-1; V gene: TRBV9; CDR3 DNA: TGTGCCAGCAGCGCGCGGGTGTGGACTGAAGCTTTCTTT; CDR3 protein: CASSARVWTEAFF
clone size: -; D gene: -; J gene: TRBJ2-6; V gene: TRBV5-1; CDR3 DNA: TGCGCCAGCAGCTTGAAGCACGCCACGCCTGGGGCCAACGTCCTGACTTTC; CDR3 protein: CASSLKHATPGANVLTF
clone size: -; D gene: TRBD1; J gene: TRBJ1-4; V gene: TRBV7-2; CDR3 DNA: TGTGCCACCTCGGACAGGCTAGGTGAAAAACTGTTTTTT; CDR3 protein: CATSDRLGEKLFF
clone size: -; D gene: TRBD2; J gene: TRBJ2-5; V gene: TRBV3-1/TRBV3-2; CDR3 DNA: TGTGCCAGCACGCTAAGCAGCGGGGGGGGAAAGACCCAGTACTTC; CDR3 protein: CASTLSSGGGKTQYF
clone size: -; D gene: TRBD2; J gene: TRBJ2-5; V gene: TRBV13; CDR3 DNA: TGTGCCAGCAGCCAGGGACTAGCGAAACAAGAGACCCAGTACTTC; CDR3 protein: CASSQGLAKQETQYF
clone size: -; D gene: TRBD1; J gene: TRBJ1-2; V gene: TRBV18; CDR3 DNA: TGTGCCAGCTCAACGACAGGGGGCGATGGCTACACCTTC; CDR3 protein: CASSTTGGDGYTF
clone size: once; D gene: -; J gene: TRBJ2-1; V gene: TRBV9; CDR3 DNA: TGTGCCAGCAGCGTAGGGAGGAGGAACAATGAGCAGTTCTTC; CDR3 protein: CASSVGRRNNEQFF
clone size: -; D gene: -; J gene: TRBJ1-1; V gene: TRBV6-1; CDR3 DNA: TGTGCCAGCAGTGAATTGGGCCAGGCGAACACTGAAGCTTTCTTT; CDR3 protein: CASSELGQANTEAFF
clone size: -; D gene: -; J gene: TRBJ2-1; V gene: TRBV15; CDR3 DNA: TGTGCCACCAGCAGAGATGGGGCGCGGAACAATGAGCAGTTCTTC; CDR3 protein: CATSRDGARNNEQFF
clone size: few; D gene: -; J gene: TRBJ1-1; V gene: TRBV4-2; CDR3 DNA: TGTGCCAGCGGAACTCGAACAGGGTGGATGAACACTGAAGCTTTCTTT; CDR3 protein: CASGTRTGWMNTEAFF
clone size: -; D gene: TRBD1; J gene: TRBJ1-1; V gene: TRBV19; CDR3 DNA: TGTGCCAGTAGTACCAGGGGGCGGAACACTGAAGCTTTCTTT; CDR3 protein: CASSTRGRNTEAFF
clone size: -; D gene: -; J gene: TRBJ2-5; V gene: TRBV19; CDR3 DNA: TGTGCCACTCACAGGGTTGAAGAGACCCAGTACTTC; CDR3 protein: CATHRVEETQYF
clone size: -; D gene: -; J gene: TRBJ1-2; V gene: TRBV30; CDR3 DNA: TGTGCCTGGCTTACAACAGGGAACTATGGCTACACCTTC; CDR3 protein: CAWLTTGNYGYTF
clone size: few; D gene: -; J gene: TRBJ2-3; V gene: TRBV6-1; CDR3 DNA: TGTGCCAGCAGTGAACCCGGCACAGATACGCAGTATTTT; CDR3 protein: CASSEPGTDTQYF
clone size: -; D gene: -; J gene: TRBJ2-3; V gene: TRBV11-3; CDR3 DNA: TGTGCCAGCAGTTCACAGGGACGCGCAGATACGCAGTATTTT; CDR3 protein: CASSSQGRADTQYF
clone size: -; D gene: TRBD1; J gene: TRBJ1-1; V gene: TRBV19; CDR3 DNA: TGTGCCAGTAGTCTAGGACAGGGGGTCCCTGAAGCTTTCTTT; CDR3 protein: CASSLGQGVPEAFF
clone size: -; D gene: -; J gene: TRBJ1-2; V gene: TRBV14; CDR3 DNA: TGTGCCAGCAGCCACGGCGGTGGCTACACCTTC; CDR3 protein: CASSHGGGYTF